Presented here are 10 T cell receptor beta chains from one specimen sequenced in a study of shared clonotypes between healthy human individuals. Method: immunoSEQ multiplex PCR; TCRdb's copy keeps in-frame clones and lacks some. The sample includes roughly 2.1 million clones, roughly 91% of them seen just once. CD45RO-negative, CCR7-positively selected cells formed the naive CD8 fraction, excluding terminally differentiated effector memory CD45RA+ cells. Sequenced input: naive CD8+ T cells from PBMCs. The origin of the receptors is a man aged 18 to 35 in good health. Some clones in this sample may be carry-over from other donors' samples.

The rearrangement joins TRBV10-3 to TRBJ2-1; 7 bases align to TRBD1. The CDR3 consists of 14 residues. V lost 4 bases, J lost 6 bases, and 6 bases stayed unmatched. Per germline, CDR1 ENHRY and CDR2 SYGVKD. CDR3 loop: CAISGDSPANEQFF. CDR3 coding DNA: TGTGCCATCAGTGGGGACAGTCCAGCCAATGAGCAGTTCTTC.

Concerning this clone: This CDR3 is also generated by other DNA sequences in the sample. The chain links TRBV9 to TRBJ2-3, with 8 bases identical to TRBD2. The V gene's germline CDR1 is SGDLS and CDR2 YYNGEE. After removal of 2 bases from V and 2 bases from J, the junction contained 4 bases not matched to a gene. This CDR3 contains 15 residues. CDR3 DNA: TGTGCCAGCAGCGTTAGCGGGACCTCCACAGATACGCAGTATTTT. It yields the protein CASSVSGTSTDTQYF.

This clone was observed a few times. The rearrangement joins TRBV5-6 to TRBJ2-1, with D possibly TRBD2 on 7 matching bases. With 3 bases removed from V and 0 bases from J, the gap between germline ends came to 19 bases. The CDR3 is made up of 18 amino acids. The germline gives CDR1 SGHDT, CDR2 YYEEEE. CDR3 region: CASSWGTGRGTSYNEQFF. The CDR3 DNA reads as TGTGCCAGCAGCTGGGGCACAGGGAGGGGAACCTCCTACAATGAGCAGTTCTTC.

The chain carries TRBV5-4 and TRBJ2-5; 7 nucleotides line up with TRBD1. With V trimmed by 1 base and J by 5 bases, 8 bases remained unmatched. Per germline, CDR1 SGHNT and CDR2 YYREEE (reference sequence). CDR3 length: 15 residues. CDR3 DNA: TGTGCCAGCAGCTTGAGGTCAGGGGGACGGGAGACCCAGTACTTC. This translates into CASSLRSGGRETQYF. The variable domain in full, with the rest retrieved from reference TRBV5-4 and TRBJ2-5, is ETGVTQSPTHLIKTRGQQVTLRCSSQSGHNTVSWYQQALGQGPQFIFQYYREEENGRGNFPPRFSGLQFPNYSSELNVNALELDDSALYLCASSLRSGGRETQYFGPGTRLLVL.

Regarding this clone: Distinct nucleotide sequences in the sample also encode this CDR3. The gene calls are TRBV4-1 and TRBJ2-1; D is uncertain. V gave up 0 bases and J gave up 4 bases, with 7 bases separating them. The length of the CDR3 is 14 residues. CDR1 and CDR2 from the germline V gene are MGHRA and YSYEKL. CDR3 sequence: CASSQDRTYNEQFF. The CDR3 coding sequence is TGCGCCAGCAGCCAAGATAGGACGTACAATGAGCAGTTCTTC.

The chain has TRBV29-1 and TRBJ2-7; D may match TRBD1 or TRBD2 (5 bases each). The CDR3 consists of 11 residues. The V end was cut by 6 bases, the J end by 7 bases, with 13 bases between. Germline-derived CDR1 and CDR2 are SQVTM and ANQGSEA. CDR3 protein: CSVLRDHEQYF. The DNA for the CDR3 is TGCAGCGTCCTCCGGGACCATGAGCAGTACTTC.

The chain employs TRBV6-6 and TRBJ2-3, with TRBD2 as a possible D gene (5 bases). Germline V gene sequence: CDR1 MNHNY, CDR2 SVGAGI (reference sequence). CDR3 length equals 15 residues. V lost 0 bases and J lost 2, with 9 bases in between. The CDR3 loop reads CASSYSQDFTDTQYF. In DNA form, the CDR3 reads TGTGCCAGCAGTTACTCGCAGGACTTCACAGATACGCAGTATTTT.

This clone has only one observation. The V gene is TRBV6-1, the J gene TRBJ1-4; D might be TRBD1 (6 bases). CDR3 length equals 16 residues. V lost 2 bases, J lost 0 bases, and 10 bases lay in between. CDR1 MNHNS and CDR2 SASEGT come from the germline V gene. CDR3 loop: CASSEWTVATNEKLFF. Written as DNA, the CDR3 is TGTGCCAGCAGTGAATGGACAGTTGCAACTAATGAAAAACTGTTTTTT.

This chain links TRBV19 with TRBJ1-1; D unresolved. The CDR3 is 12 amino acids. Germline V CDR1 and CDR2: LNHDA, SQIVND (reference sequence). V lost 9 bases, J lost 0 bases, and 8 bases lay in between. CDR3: CASKGLNTEAFF. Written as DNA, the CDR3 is TGTGCCAGCAAAGGGCTGAACACTGAAGCTTTCTTT. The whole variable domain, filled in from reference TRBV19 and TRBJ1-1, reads DGGITQSPKYLFRKEGQNVTLSCEQNLNHDAMYWYRQDPGQGLRLIYYSQIVNDFQKGDIAEGYSVSREKKESFPLTVTSAQKNPTAFYLCASKGLNTEAFFGQGTRLTVV.

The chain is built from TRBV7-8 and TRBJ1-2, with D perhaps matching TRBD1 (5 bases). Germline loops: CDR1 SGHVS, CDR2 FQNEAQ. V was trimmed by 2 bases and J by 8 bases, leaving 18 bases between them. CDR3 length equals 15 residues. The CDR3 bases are TGTGCCAGCAGCTTAAGTCTCCCTGGCCGGGGCGGCTACACCTTC. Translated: CASSLSLPGRGGYTF.